This TCR beta chain was retrieved from a study of OX40 agonist ivuxolimab in advanced cancers. Study context: Of the patients, three showed partial responses, one with hepatocellular carcinoma and two with cutaneous melanoma. Whole-study results and caveats: CD8+ T cells were the subset that, on average, had more expanded clones than CD4+.

This clone was observed a handful of times. The antigen remains undetermined. This table comes from immunoSEQ multiplex PCR, and its TCRdb copy is limited to in-frame clones, with some not included. The sample lists about 110,000 clones, 75% to 95% occurring once. The CDR3 consists of 14 residues. Germline CDR1 is SEHNR and CDR2 is FQNEAQ (reference sequence). V lost 4 bases, J lost 5 bases, and 5 bases stayed unmatched. Blood specimens came from baseline, cycle 4 day 1, and cycle 7 day 1. The sample here was CD4+ or CD8+ T cells sorted from blood, taken in a trial of the OX40 agonist ivuxolimab. The chain employs TRBV7-9 and TRBJ1-5; 7 bases are shared with TRBD1. The sequence came from an adult with an advanced solid tumor such as melanoma, head and neck, liver or kidney cancer. The chain's CDR3 is CASSSTGKDQPQHF. The CDR3 DNA follows: TGTGCCAGCAGCTCGACAGGGAAAGATCAGCCCCAGCATTTT.